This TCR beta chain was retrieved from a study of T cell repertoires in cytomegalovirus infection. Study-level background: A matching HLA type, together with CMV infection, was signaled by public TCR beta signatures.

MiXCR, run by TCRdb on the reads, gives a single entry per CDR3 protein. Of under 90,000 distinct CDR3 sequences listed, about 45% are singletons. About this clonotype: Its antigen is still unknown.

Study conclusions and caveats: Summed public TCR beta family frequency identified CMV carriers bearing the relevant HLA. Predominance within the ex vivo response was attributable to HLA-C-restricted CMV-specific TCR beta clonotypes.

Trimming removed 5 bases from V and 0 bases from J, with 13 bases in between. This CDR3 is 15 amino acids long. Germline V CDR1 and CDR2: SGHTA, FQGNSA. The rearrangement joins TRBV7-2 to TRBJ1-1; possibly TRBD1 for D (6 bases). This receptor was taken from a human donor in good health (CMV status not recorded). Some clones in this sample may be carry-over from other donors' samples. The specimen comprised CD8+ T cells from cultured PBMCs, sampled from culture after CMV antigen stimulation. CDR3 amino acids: CASSPGQNLNTEAFF. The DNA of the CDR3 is TGTGCCAGCAGCCCCGGACAGAACCTGAACACTGAAGCTTTCTTT.